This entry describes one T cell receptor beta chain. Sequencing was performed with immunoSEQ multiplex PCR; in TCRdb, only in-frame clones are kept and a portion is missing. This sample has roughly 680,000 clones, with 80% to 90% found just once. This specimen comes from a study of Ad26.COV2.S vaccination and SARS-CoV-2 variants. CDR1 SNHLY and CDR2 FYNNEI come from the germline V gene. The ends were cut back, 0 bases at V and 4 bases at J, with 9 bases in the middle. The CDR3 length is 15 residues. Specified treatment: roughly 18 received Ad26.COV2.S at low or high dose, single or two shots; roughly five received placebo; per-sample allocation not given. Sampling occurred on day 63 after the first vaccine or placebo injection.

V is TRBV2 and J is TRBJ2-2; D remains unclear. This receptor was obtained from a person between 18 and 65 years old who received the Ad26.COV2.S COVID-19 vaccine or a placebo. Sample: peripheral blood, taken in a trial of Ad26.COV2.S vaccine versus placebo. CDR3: CASSEAGPPTGELFF. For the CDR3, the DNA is TGTGCCAGCAGTGAAGCAGGACCCCCCACCGGGGAGCTGTTTTTT.